The sequence of this T cell receptor beta chain was determined in a study of control samples from healthy donors and cancer patients. Generated by immunoSEQ multiplex PCR, the TCRdb table keeps only in-frame clones and is missing some. The table has tens of thousands of clones, around nine tenths seen once. The CDR3 totals 15 residues. V was clipped by 0 bases and J by 1 base, with 8 bases between them. The germline CDR1 and CDR2 sequences are SGDLS and YYNGEE. Sequences were obtained from PBMCs. This TCR was recovered from a man aged 25-45 years with colorectal cancer. The V gene is TRBV9, the J gene TRBJ2-1; TRBD2 might be the D (5 bases). The CDR3 DNA is TGTGCCAGCAGCGTAGGGGGAGCTTCCTACAATGAGCAGTTCTTC. Its translation: CASSVGGASYNEQFF.